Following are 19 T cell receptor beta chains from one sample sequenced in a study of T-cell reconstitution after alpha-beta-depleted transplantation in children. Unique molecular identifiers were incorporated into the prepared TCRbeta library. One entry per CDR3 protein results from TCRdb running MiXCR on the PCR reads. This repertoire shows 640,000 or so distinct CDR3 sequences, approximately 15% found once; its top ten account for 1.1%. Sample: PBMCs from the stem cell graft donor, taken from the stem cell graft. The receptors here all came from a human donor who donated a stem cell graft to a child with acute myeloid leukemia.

The CDR3 here is CAISEGAGGANVLTF. The CDR3 nucleotides are TGTGCCATCAGTGAGGGGGCAGGAGGGGCCAACGTCCTGACTTTC. The chain combines TRBV10-3 with TRBJ2-6; weak D call: TRBD1 (5 bases). Deletions cut 2 bases from V and 4 bases from J, with 9 bases between. The germline V gene has CDR1 ENHRY and CDR2 SYGVKD. The length of the CDR3 is 15 residues.

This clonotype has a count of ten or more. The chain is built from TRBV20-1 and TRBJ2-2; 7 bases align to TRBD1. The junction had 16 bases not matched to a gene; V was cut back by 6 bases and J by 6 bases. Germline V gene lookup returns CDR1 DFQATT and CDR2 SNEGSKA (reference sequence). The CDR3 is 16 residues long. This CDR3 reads CSAQEPIDRAPGELFF. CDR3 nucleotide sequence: TGCAGTGCCCAGGAGCCGATTGACAGGGCCCCCGGGGAGCTGTTTTTT.

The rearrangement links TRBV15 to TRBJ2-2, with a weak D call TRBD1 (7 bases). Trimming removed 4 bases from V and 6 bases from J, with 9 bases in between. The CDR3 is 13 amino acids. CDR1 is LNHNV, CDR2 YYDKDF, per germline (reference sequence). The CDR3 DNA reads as TGTGCCACCAGCACCAGGGGGGCCGGGGAGCTGTTTTTT. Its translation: CATSTRGAGELFF.

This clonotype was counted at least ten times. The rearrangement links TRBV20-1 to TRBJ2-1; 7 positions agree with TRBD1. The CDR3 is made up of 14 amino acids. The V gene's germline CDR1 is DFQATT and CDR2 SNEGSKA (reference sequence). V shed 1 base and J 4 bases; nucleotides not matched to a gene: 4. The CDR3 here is CSARGTGPYNEQFF. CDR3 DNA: TGCAGTGCTAGAGGGACAGGCCCATACAATGAGCAGTTCTTC.

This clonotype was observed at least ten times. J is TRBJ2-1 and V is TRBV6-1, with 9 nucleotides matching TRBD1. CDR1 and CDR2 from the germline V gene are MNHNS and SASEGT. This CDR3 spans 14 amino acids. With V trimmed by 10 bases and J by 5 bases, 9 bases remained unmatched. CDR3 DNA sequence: TGTGCCATCGCCCGGACAGGGGTAGACAATGAGCAGTTCTTC. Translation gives CAIARTGVDNEQFF.

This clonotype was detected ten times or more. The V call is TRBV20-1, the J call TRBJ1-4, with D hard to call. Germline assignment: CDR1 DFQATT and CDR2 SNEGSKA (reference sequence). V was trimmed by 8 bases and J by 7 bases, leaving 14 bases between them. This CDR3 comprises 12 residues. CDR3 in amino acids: CSPWGGGEKLFF. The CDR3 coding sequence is TGCAGTCCTTGGGGAGGAGGTGAAAAACTGTTTTTT.

CDR3 region: CASSFYRGPNYEQYF. CDR3 nucleotides: TGTGCCAGCAGCTTCTACAGGGGGCCTAACTACGAGCAGTACTTC. The chain uses TRBV7-9 and TRBJ2-7; 9 nucleotides align to TRBD1. This CDR3 is 15 amino acids long. V was clipped by 3 bases and J by 3 bases; unmatched bases: 6. Germline CDR1 SEHNR, CDR2 FQNEAQ (reference sequence).

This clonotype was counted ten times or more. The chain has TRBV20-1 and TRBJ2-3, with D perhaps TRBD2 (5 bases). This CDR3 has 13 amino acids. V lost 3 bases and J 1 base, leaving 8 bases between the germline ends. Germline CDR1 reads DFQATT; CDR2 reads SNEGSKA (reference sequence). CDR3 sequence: CSARRTGTDTQYF. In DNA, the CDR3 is TGCAGTGCTAGGCGGACTGGCACAGATACGCAGTATTTT.

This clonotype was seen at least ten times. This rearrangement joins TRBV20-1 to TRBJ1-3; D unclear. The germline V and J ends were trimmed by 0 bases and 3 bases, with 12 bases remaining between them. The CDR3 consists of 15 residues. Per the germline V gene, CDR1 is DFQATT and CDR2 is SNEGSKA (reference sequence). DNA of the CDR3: TGCAGTGCTAGAGATAAGGGCAGCGGTGGAAACACCATATATTTT. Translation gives CSARDKGSGGNTIYF.

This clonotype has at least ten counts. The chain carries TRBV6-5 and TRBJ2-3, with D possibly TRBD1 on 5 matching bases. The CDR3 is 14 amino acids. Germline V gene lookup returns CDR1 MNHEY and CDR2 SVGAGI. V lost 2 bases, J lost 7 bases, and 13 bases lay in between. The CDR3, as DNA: TGTGCCAGCAGTTACGATCAGGGTAGGAATACGCAGTATTTT. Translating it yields CASSYDQGRNTQYF.

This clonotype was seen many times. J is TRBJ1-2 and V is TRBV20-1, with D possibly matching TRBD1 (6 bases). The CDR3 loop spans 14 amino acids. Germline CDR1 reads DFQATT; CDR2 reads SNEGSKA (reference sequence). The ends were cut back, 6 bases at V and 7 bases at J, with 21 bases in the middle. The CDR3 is CSAVMTGAPTGYTF. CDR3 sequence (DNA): TGCAGTGCCGTCATGACAGGAGCCCCCACTGGCTACACCTTC.

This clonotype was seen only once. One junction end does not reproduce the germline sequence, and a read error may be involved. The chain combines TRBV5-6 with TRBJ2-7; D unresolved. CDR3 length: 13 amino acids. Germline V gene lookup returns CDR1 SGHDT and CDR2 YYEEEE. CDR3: CASTPGASYEKYF. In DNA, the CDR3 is TGTGCCAGCACCCCTGGAGCTTCCTACGAGAAGTACTTC.

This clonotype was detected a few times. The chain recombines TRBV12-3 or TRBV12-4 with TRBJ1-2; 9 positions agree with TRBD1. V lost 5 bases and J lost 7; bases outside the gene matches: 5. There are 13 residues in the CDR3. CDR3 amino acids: CASSGDRASGYTF. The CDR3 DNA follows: TGTGCCAGCAGTGGGGACAGGGCGTCTGGCTACACCTTC.

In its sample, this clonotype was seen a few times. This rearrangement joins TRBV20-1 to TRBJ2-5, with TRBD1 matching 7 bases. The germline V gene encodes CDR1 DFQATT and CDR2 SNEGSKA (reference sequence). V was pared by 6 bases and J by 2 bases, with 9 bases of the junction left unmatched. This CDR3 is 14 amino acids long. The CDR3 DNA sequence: TGCAGTGCACCGATGGGACAGATACAAGAGACCCAGTACTTC. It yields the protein CSAPMGQIQETQYF.

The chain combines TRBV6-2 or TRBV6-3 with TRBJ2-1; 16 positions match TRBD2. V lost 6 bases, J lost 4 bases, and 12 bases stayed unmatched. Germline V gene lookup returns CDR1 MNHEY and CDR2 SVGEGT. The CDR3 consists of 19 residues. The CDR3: CASRRTGTSGGASYNEQFF. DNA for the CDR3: TGTGCCAGCAGACGTACCGGGACTAGCGGGGGGGCCTCATACAATGAGCAGTTCTTC.

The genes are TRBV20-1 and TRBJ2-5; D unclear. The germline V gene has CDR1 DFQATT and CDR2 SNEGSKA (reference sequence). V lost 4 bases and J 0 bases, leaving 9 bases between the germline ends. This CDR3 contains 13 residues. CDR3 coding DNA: TGCAGTGCTACCCTGGAGTACCAAGAGACCCAGTACTTC. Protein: CSATLEYQETQYF.

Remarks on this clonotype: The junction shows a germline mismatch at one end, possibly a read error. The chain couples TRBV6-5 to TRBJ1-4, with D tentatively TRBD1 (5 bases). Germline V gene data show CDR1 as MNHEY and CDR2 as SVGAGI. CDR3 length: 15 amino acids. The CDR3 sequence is CASSYGGTLDENLFF. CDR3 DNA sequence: TGTGCCAGCAGTTACGGAGGGACTCTTGATGAAAACCTGTTTTTT.

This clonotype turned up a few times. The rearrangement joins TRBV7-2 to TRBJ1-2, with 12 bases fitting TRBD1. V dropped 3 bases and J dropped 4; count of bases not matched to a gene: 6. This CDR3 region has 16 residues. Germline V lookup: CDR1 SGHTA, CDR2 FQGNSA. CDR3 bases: TGTGCCAGCAGCTTCCGGGACAGGGGGCGCGGCTATGGCTACACCTTC. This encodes CASSFRDRGRGYGYTF.

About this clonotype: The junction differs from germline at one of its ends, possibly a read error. DNA for the CDR3: TGCAGTGGATGGGATTCGGGAGTGTACCAAGAGACCCAGCACTTC. As protein: CSGWDSGVYQETQHF. The chain combines TRBV20-1 with TRBJ2-5, with D tentatively TRBD2 (6 bases). Germline loops: CDR1 DFQATT, CDR2 SNEGSKA (reference sequence). This CDR3 contains 15 residues.